One and the same sample provided the 24 T cell receptor beta chains below, sequenced in a study of T-cell reconstitution after alpha-beta-depleted transplantation in children. Unique molecular identifiers were incorporated during preparation of the TCRbeta library. Each CDR3 protein gets one entry after TCRdb re-called the PCR reads with MiXCR. The repertoire holds hundreds of thousands of distinct CDR3 sequences, with about an eighth as singletons. This material consisted of PBMCs, taken before TCRalphabeta/CD19-depleted stem cell transplant. The source of these receptors is a girl aged 2-15 years with congenital amegakaryocytic thrombocytopenia, due to receive a stem cell transplant.

This clonotype appeared many times. V usage is TRBV20-1 and J usage is TRBJ1-5; the D is unclear. CDR3 length equals 16 residues. The V end lost 4 bases, the J end lost 2 bases, and 18 bases lay between the germline ends. Per germline, CDR1 DFQATT and CDR2 SNEGSKA (reference sequence). CDR3 region: CSAIFLEERGNQPQHF. The CDR3 nucleotides are TGCAGTGCTATATTCCTTGAGGAGAGGGGCAATCAGCCCCAGCATTTT.

The sample holds many counts of this clonotype. The chain employs TRBV5-1 and TRBJ2-3; 11 nucleotides align to TRBD2. This CDR3 spans 17 amino acids. V lost 0 bases and J lost 4; bases outside the gene matches: 7. Germline CDR1 reads SGHRS; CDR2 reads YFSETQ. CDR3 amino acids: CASSLALAGGAADTQYF. For the CDR3, the DNA is TGCGCCAGCAGCTTGGCTCTAGCGGGAGGAGCGGCAGATACGCAGTATTTT.

This clonotype turned up a few times. This chain joins TRBV7-6 and TRBJ2-7; 7 positions agree with TRBD2. Germline lookup yields CDR1 SGHVS and CDR2 FNYEAQ. Germline trimming cut 5 bases from V and 3 bases from J; bases unmatched to any gene: 7. This CDR3 has 14 residues. The CDR3: CASSAGSGGYEQYF. DNA for the CDR3: TGTGCCAGCAGCGCCGGATCGGGGGGCTACGAGCAGTACTTC.

Concerning this clonotype: A read error is possible here, since a much larger clone lies one base away. The chain is built from TRBV2 and TRBJ2-1, with TRBD2 identical over 13 bases. This CDR3 region has 17 residues. CDR1 is SNHLY, CDR2 FYNNEI, per germline. In DNA, the CDR3 is TGTGCCAGCCGACGGACTAGCGGGAGTTCCTTATACAATGAGCAGCTCTTC. It is translated as CASRRTSGSSLYNEQLF.

This clonotype was observed many times. The rearrangement uses TRBV9 and TRBJ2-3; D is undetermined. This CDR3 region has 15 residues. Deletions cut 4 bases from V and 1 base from J, with 13 bases between. Germline V CDR1 and CDR2: SGDLS, YYNGEE. Written as DNA, the CDR3 is TGTGCCAGCAGCCAGGATCTAGTACGCACAGATACGCAGTATTTT. Its translation: CASSQDLVRTDTQYF.

This clonotype was observed many times. The CDR3 nucleotides are TGCAGCGTTCAAACAGGGGCGTCCTACGAGCAGTACTTC. It specifies CSVQTGASYEQYF. The J gene is TRBJ2-7, the V gene TRBV29-1; 7 nucleotides align to TRBD1. With 5 bases clipped from V and 1 base from J, the junction kept 5 bases outside the gene matches. CDR3 length equals 13 residues. Germline CDR1 is SQVTM and CDR2 is ANQGSEA.

This clonotype came up a few times. The CDR3 DNA sequence: TGTGCCAGCGGACGGACAGGGTATTCCGGGACGCAGTATTTT. This encodes CASGRTGYSGTQYF. J is TRBJ2-3 and V is TRBV14; TRBD1 agrees at 8 bases. V trimming: 8 bases; J trimming: 9 bases; junction bases outside the gene matches: 13. Germline V gene lookup returns CDR1 SGHDN and CDR2 FVKESK. The CDR3 extends over 14 amino acids.

This clonotype has a handful of counts. The chain is built from TRBV9 and TRBJ2-5; D possibly uses TRBD1 or TRBD2 (5 bases each). The germline V gene has CDR1 SGDLS and CDR2 YYNGEE. The CDR3 consists of 16 residues. The V gene lost 0 bases and the J gene lost 0 bases, with 12 bases spanning the gap. The CDR3 protein is CASSVGRGADQETQYF. CDR3 DNA sequence: TGTGCCAGCAGCGTAGGTAGGGGAGCAGACCAAGAGACCCAGTACTTC.

In this sample, this clonotype turned up many times. This chain joins TRBV5-1 and TRBJ2-1; 12 bases line up with TRBD1. J was trimmed by 8 bases and V by 0 bases; bases with no gene match: 9. CDR1 and CDR2 (germline): SGHRS, YFSETQ. The CDR3 covers 17 residues. This chain's CDR3 is CASSLVGQGARKYEQFF. The CDR3 DNA follows: TGCGCCAGCAGCTTGGTGGGACAGGGGGCGCGTAAGTATGAGCAGTTCTTC.

In its sample, this clonotype was seen many times. CDR3 sequence (DNA): TGCAGTGCTAGAGTTCGGGGGACCGGGGAGCTGTTTTTT. As protein: CSARVRGTGELFF. The chain has TRBV20-1 and TRBJ2-2, with D possibly TRBD2 on 6 matching bases. V gave up 1 base and J gave up 5 bases, with 8 bases separating them. There are 13 residues in the CDR3. Looked up from germline, CDR1 is DFQATT and CDR2 is SNEGSKA (reference sequence).

This clonotype was counted many times. This rearrangement joins TRBV27 to TRBJ2-7; 13 bases map to TRBD2. Germline-derived CDR1 and CDR2 are MNHEY and SMNVEV (reference sequence). The CDR3 runs to 15 residues. V shed 6 bases and J 4 bases; nucleotides not matched to a gene: 6. The CDR3, as DNA: TGTGCCAGCAGCTCAGGACTAGCGGGAGTGTACGAGCAGTACTTC. It translates to CASSSGLAGVYEQYF.

This clonotype was seen only a few times. This chain links TRBV20-1 with TRBJ1-6; the match to TRBD1 covers 9 bases. The CDR3 runs to 13 residues. Germline CDR1 is DFQATT and CDR2 is SNEGSKA (reference sequence). V lost 5 bases to trimming and J lost 8 bases; unmatched junction nucleotides: 4. The CDR3 reads CSAGRTGDSPLHF. The CDR3 coding sequence is TGCAGTGCTGGACGGACAGGGGATTCACCCCTCCACTTT.

This clonotype was seen at least ten times. The chain couples TRBV12-3 or TRBV12-4 to TRBJ2-1; the D gene is possibly TRBD2 (5 bases). V was clipped by 2 bases and J by 5 bases, with 10 bases between them. The CDR3 extends over 14 amino acids. CDR3 region: CASSLRLANNEQFF. CDR3 bases: TGTGCCAGCAGTTTACGCCTAGCCAACAATGAGCAGTTCTTC.

This clonotype occurred once. At one of its ends the junction is not consistent with the germline gene, which may arise from a read error. The genes are TRBV28 and TRBJ2-1, with no clear D. CDR3 size: 15 residues. From germline, CDR1 is MDHEN and CDR2 SYDVKM. CDR3 loop: CASRRHLNTYSEQFF. In DNA form, the CDR3 reads TGTGCCAGCAGAAGACATCTAAATACCTACAGTGAGCAGTTCTTC.

This clonotype was picked up many times. The rearrangement uses TRBV7-9 and TRBJ1-6; D is possibly TRBD1 (6 bases). CDR3 size: 17 residues. The germline V and J ends were trimmed by 3 bases and 9 bases, with 21 bases remaining between them. The germline V gene encodes CDR1 SEHNR and CDR2 FQNEAQ (reference sequence). The CDR3 coding sequence is TGTGCCAGCAGCTTTACGGACAGCGGATACTTCAGTTCACCCCTCCACTTT. Protein product: CASSFTDSGYFSSPLHF.

The V gene is TRBV7-3, the J gene TRBJ2-1, with TRBD1 identical over 9 bases. V lost 4 bases to trimming and J lost 4 bases; unmatched junction nucleotides: 2. This CDR3 is 14 amino acids long. Germline loops: CDR1 SGHTA, CDR2 FQGTGA. This chain's CDR3 is CASSSQGAYNEQFF. As DNA, the CDR3 is TGTGCCAGCAGCTCACAGGGGGCGTACAATGAGCAGTTCTTC. The whole variable domain, remainder taken from reference TRBV7-3 and TRBJ2-1, is GAGVSQTPSNKVTEKGKYVELRCDPISGHTALYWYRQSLGQGPEFLIYFQGTGAADDSGLPNDRFFAVRPEGSVSTLKIQRTERGDSAVYLCASSSQGAYNEQFFGPGTRLTVL.

The chain couples TRBV20-1 to TRBJ1-6; D not certain. CDR3 size: 17 residues. CDR1 and CDR2 from the germline V gene are DFQATT and SNEGSKA (reference sequence). The ends were cut back, 2 bases at V and 0 bases at J, with 14 bases in the middle. CDR3: CSARTIDAGSYNSPLHF. The CDR3 DNA reads TGCAGTGCTAGAACCATCGACGCGGGCTCCTATAATTCACCCCTCCACTTT.

There are many counts of this clonotype. The chain links TRBV20-1 to TRBJ1-4; no clear D. Trimming shortened V by 3 bases and J by 4 bases, and 9 bases separated the two germline ends. CDR3 length: 13 residues. The germline gives CDR1 DFQATT, CDR2 SNEGSKA (reference sequence). CDR3 nucleotide sequence: TGCAGTGCTAGGTGGCAGAGTAATGAAAAACTGTTTTTT. It codes for CSARWQSNEKLFF.

The chain recombines TRBV5-1 with TRBJ2-6, with D unresolved. CDR1 is SGHRS and CDR2 is YFSETQ in the germline V gene. The CDR3 spans 14 residues. Trimming pared 4 bases from V and 0 bases from J, leaving 5 bases between. The CDR3 loop reads CASSGDSGANVLTF. CDR3 DNA: TGCGCCAGCAGCGGGGACTCTGGGGCCAACGTCCTGACTTTC.

This clonotype occurred a few times. V gene TRBV4-1 combines with J gene TRBJ2-3; 7 positions agree with TRBD2. CDR3 length equals 16 residues. The ends lost 1 base at V and 4 bases at J; junction bases unmatched: 8. Germline CDR1 reads MGHRA; CDR2 reads YSYEKL. CDR3 protein: CASSQVLREGSDTQYF. The CDR3 DNA is TGCGCCAGCAGCCAAGTCCTCAGGGAGGGATCAGATACGCAGTATTTT.

This clonotype was seen repeatedly, ten times or more. This sequence joins TRBV19 and TRBJ2-5; 8 bases line up with TRBD1. Germline V gives CDR1 LNHDA, CDR2 SQIVND (reference sequence). Germline trimming cut 4 bases from V and 4 bases from J; bases unmatched to any gene: 8. The CDR3 loop spans 15 amino acids. The CDR3 region is CASSTTWTGRETQYF. For the CDR3, the DNA is TGTGCCAGTAGTACCACCTGGACAGGGAGAGAGACCCAGTACTTC.

This chain links TRBV7-9 with TRBJ2-3, with D hard to call. V was shortened by 4 bases and J by 1 base, with 12 bases between the two germline ends. Germline CDR1 is SEHNR and CDR2 is FQNEAQ (reference sequence). CDR3 length equals 15 residues. CDR3 sequence: CASSSHSTRTDTQYF. CDR3 nucleotides: TGTGCCAGCAGCTCCCACAGCACTCGCACAGATACGCAGTATTTT.

This clonotype was counted a few times. V usage is TRBV5-1 and J usage is TRBJ2-3; TRBD2 aligns across 9 bases. The trim removed 4 bases at V and 6 bases at J, leaving 12 bases unmatched. CDR1 and CDR2 (germline): SGHRS, YFSETQ. This CDR3 spans 16 amino acids. CDR3 nucleotide sequence: TGCGCCAGCAGCCCCGGGACTAGCCGTTTCGGGGATACGCAGTATTTT. It yields the protein CASSPGTSRFGDTQYF.

This clonotype occurred a few times. This chain connects TRBV7-7 to TRBJ1-3; 7 positions agree with TRBD1. CDR3 length equals 15 residues. J gave up 2 bases and V 5 bases, and 6 bases lay outside the gene matches. Per germline, CDR1 SSHAT and CDR2 FNYEAQ (reference sequence). In nucleotides, the CDR3 is TGTGCCAGCAGCCTGGGGACAGATCCTGGAAACACCATATATTTT. It is translated as CASSLGTDPGNTIYF. Based on the CDR3 plus reference TRBV7-7 and TRBJ1-3, the full variable domain is GAGVSQSPRYKVTKRGQDVTLRCDPISSHATLYWYQQALGQGPEFLTYFNYEAQPDKSGLPSDRFSAERPEGSISTLTIQRTEQRDSAMYRCASSLGTDPGNTIYFGEGSWLTVV.